A single sample gave rise to the 21 T cell receptor beta chains below, sequenced in a study of Ad26.COV2.S vaccination and SARS-CoV-2 variants. The treatment denotes: 19 received Ad26.COV2.S at low or high dose, single or two shots; 5 received placebo; per-sample allocation not given. Samples were taken on day 63 after the first vaccine or placebo injection. Only in-frame clones appear in the TCRdb table, and some are missing; sequencing was by immunoSEQ multiplex PCR. The sample carries about 350,000 clones, about 89% recorded once. Sequencing used peripheral blood, obtained in a trial of Ad26.COV2.S vaccine versus placebo. These receptors all come from a person aged 18 to 59 who received the Ad26.COV2.S COVID-19 vaccine or a placebo.

This clone was observed a handful of times. The rearrangement uses TRBV10-3 and TRBJ2-5, with a tentative D call TRBD1 (5 bases). The CDR3 extends over 13 amino acids. Trimming removed 10 bases from V and 7 bases from J, with 19 bases in between. The germline gives CDR1 ENHRY, CDR2 SYGVKD. Here the CDR3 DNA reads TGTGCCAGCACCAACAGGCTTTCCGGGACCCAGTACTTC. This translates into CASTNRLSGTQYF.

The chain employs TRBV5-4 and TRBJ1-2, with D perhaps matching TRBD1 (5 bases). V lost 2 bases, J lost 6 bases, and 20 bases lay in between. Germline V CDR1 and CDR2: SGHNT, YYREEE (reference sequence). The CDR3 runs to 16 residues. The CDR3 is CASSFLKLSGGDGYTF. CDR3 nucleotides: TGTGCCAGCAGCTTCTTAAAATTATCCGGGGGAGATGGCTACACCTTC. Supplemented by reference TRBV5-4 and TRBJ1-2, the full variable domain reads ETGVTQSPTHLIKTRGQQVTLRCSSQSGHNTVSWYQQALGQGPQFIFQYYREEENGRGNFPPRFSGLQFPNYSSELNVNALELDDSALYLCASSFLKLSGGDGYTFGSGTRLTVV.

This chain uses TRBV28 with TRBJ2-7; 12 bases are a match to TRBD1. CDR1 MDHEN and CDR2 SYDVKM come from the germline V gene. This CDR3 region has 15 residues. V trimming: 1 base; J trimming: 5 bases; junction bases outside the gene matches: 3. In DNA form, the CDR3 reads TGTGCCAGCAGTTTATTGGGACAGGGGGCGAACGAGCAGTACTTC. It codes for CASSLLGQGANEQYF.

The J gene is TRBJ2-5, the V gene TRBV27; 7 positions match TRBD1. The CDR3 consists of 14 residues. Germline trimming cut 4 bases from V and 5 bases from J; bases unmatched to any gene: 7. Germline CDR1 and CDR2: MNHEY and SMNVEV (reference sequence). The CDR3 is CASSSRGRGETQYF. Written as DNA, the CDR3 is TGTGCCAGCAGTTCAAGGGGGCGAGGGGAGACCCAGTACTTC.

This clone was seen once. The rearrangement uses TRBV6-5 and TRBJ2-7, with 8 bases that match TRBD1. V was pared by 8 bases and J by 2 bases, with 5 bases of the junction left unmatched. Germline V gene sequence: CDR1 MNHEY, CDR2 SVGAGI. The length of the CDR3 is 13 residues. CDR3 sequence reads: CASLTGATYEQYF. The CDR3 nucleotides are TGTGCCAGCCTGACAGGGGCGACCTACGAGCAGTACTTC.

The table lists this clone with a few counts. In DNA form, the CDR3 reads TGCGCCAGCAGCCAACAACAGGGGTCTCAGCCCCAGCATTTT. It yields the protein CASSQQQGSQPQHF. The chain uses TRBV4-1 and TRBJ1-5, with 7 bases aligning to TRBD1. Per germline, CDR1 MGHRA and CDR2 YSYEKL. V dropped 2 bases and J dropped 6; count of bases not matched to a gene: 4. This CDR3 spans 14 amino acids.

The chain recombines TRBV19 with TRBJ2-5; possible D gene TRBD1, 5 bases. The CDR3 has 15 residues. V lost 5 bases to trimming and J lost 4 bases, with 17 bases between them. Germline loops: CDR1 LNHDA, CDR2 SQIVND (reference sequence). CDR3 coding DNA: TGTGCCAGTAGTCTCCGAGACAGTCCGGGAGAGACCCAGTACTTC. It translates to CASSLRDSPGETQYF.

This clone has a single count. The chain recombines TRBV12-3 or TRBV12-4 with TRBJ2-5, with 7 bases aligning to TRBD2. The CDR3 extends over 13 amino acids. J was trimmed by 5 bases and V by 3 bases; bases with no gene match: 3. The CDR3 nucleotides are TGTGCCAGCAGTTTGTTGGGGGGGGAGACCCAGTACTTC. Translation: CASSLLGGETQYF.

The rearrangement links TRBV27 to TRBJ1-2, with D possibly matching TRBD1 (6 bases). CDR1 and CDR2 (germline): MNHEY, SMNVEV (reference sequence). Trimming removed 5 bases from V and 2 bases from J, with 18 bases in between. The CDR3 runs to 16 residues. This CDR3 is CASSPRPGATNYGYTF. The CDR3 coding sequence is TGTGCCAGCAGTCCTCGACCAGGGGCCACCAACTATGGCTACACCTTC.

This rearrangement joins TRBV11-2 to TRBJ1-2; D might be TRBD1 (5 bases). CDR3 length: 15 amino acids. The ends were cut back, 5 bases at V and 4 bases at J, with 17 bases in the middle. Germline CDR1 SGHAT, CDR2 FQNNGV. The CDR3 DNA follows: TGTGCCAGCAGCCCGGGGGACCCCCGGCTCTATGGCTACACCTTC. Its translation: CASSPGDPRLYGYTF.

As regards this clone: This CDR3 is also generated by other DNA sequences in the sample. The chain uses TRBV3-1 (or the pseudogene TRBV3-2) and TRBJ2-1; D might be TRBD2 (6 bases). Germline assignment: CDR1 LGHDT and CDR2 YNNKEL (reference sequence). V shed 0 bases and J shed 4 bases, with 7 bases lying between them. The CDR3 loop spans 14 amino acids. The CDR3 nucleotides are TGTGCCAGCAGCCAAGACAGCGGGTACAATGAGCAGTTCTTC. Translation: CASSQDSGYNEQFF.

The J gene is TRBJ2-3, the V gene TRBV4-3; 7 nucleotides align to TRBD2. The J segment lost 4 bases and the V segment lost 4 bases, leaving 11 bases of the junction unmatched. The CDR3 loop spans 16 amino acids. Germline V gives CDR1 LGHNA, CDR2 YSLEER. The CDR3 coding sequence is TGCGCCAGCAGCCGGTCGAGCGGGACGAGCGCAGATACGCAGTATTTT. This codes for CASSRSSGTSADTQYF.

The chain employs TRBV13 and TRBJ2-7, with 11 bases matching TRBD2. The CDR3 consists of 15 residues. The trim removed 5 bases at V and 0 bases at J, leaving 3 bases unmatched. Per germline, CDR1 PRHDT and CDR2 FYEKMQ (reference sequence). The CDR3 DNA sequence: TGTGCCAGCAGCCTAGCGGGGGGATTCTCCTACGAGCAGTACTTC. This translates into CASSLAGGFSYEQYF.

The chain uses TRBV2 and TRBJ2-7, with TRBD1 matching 10 bases. The CDR3 extends over 14 amino acids. CDR1 is SNHLY and CDR2 is FYNNEI in the germline V gene. Trimming removed 8 bases from V and 6 bases from J; junction bases left unmatched: 10. The CDR3 bases are TGTGCCAGCTACGGACAGGGGGATAGAGGCGAGCAGTACTTC. Translating gives CASYGQGDRGEQYF.

The V call is TRBV27, the J call TRBJ2-1, with D possibly TRBD1 on 7 matching bases. V was trimmed by 4 bases and J by 10 bases, leaving 17 bases between them. In germline, CDR1 is MNHEY, CDR2 SMNVEV (reference sequence). This CDR3 contains 14 residues. The CDR3 nucleotides read TGTGCCAGCAGTTACAGCAGGGGGGCGGGGGAGCAGTTCTTC. Its translation: CASSYSRGAGEQFF.

The chain couples TRBV28 to TRBJ1-1; a possible D gene is TRBD1 (5 bases). This CDR3 has 16 residues. The V gene's germline CDR1 is MDHEN and CDR2 SYDVKM. V was shortened by 0 bases and J by 4 bases, with 15 bases between the two germline ends. In DNA, the CDR3 is TGTGCCAGCAGTTTATGGTCGGGGACCGGCGGCACTGAAGCTTTCTTT. It translates to CASSLWSGTGGTEAFF.

This chain connects TRBV4-2 to TRBJ2-2; a weak D match, TRBD2 (5 bases). This CDR3 is built from 14 residues. Germline CDR1 reads LGHNA; CDR2 reads YNFKEQ. Between the trimmed V and J ends, which lost 1 base and 3 bases, there was a span of 6 bases. CDR3: CASSQAGDTGELFF. Written as DNA, the CDR3 is TGTGCCAGCAGCCAAGCCGGGGACACCGGGGAGCTGTTTTTT.

This sequence joins TRBV4-1 and TRBJ2-1; D remains unclear. This CDR3 is 16 amino acids long. The germline V and J ends were trimmed by 1 base and 2 bases, with 12 bases remaining between them. CDR1 and CDR2 from the germline V gene are MGHRA and YSYEKL. The CDR3 DNA follows: TGCGCCAGCAGCCAAGGTAGTAGCTTCGCCTACAATGAGCAGTTCTTC. Its translation: CASSQGSSFAYNEQFF.

The chain employs TRBV6-6 and TRBJ1-1, with D unclear. The CDR3 covers 14 residues. Trimming left V 2 bases short and J 1 base short, with 8 bases between. The germline V gene has CDR1 MNHNY and CDR2 SVGAGI (reference sequence). The CDR3 protein is CASSYEWGNTEAFF. The CDR3 nucleotides are TGTGCCAGCAGTTACGAATGGGGGAACACTGAAGCTTTCTTT.

The chain links TRBV27 to TRBJ2-7, with 7 bases identical to TRBD2. Germline V gene data show CDR1 as MNHEY and CDR2 as SMNVEV (reference sequence). This CDR3 spans 16 amino acids. V dropped 3 bases and J dropped 4; count of bases not matched to a gene: 12. The CDR3 nucleotides are TGTGCCAGCAGTTTCATGGCGGGAGTAGGGGCGTACGAGCAGTACTTC. Residues: CASSFMAGVGAYEQYF.

The V gene is TRBV5-4, the J gene TRBJ2-6, with D perhaps TRBD1 (5 bases). V was clipped by 5 bases and J by 1 base, with 13 bases between them. The CDR3 has 16 residues. Germline V CDR1 and CDR2: SGHNT, YYREEE (reference sequence). The CDR3 region has the DNA TGTGCCAGCAGTTTTTTCAGGGTATCTGGGGCCAACGTCCTGACTTTC. Translation: CASSFFRVSGANVLTF.